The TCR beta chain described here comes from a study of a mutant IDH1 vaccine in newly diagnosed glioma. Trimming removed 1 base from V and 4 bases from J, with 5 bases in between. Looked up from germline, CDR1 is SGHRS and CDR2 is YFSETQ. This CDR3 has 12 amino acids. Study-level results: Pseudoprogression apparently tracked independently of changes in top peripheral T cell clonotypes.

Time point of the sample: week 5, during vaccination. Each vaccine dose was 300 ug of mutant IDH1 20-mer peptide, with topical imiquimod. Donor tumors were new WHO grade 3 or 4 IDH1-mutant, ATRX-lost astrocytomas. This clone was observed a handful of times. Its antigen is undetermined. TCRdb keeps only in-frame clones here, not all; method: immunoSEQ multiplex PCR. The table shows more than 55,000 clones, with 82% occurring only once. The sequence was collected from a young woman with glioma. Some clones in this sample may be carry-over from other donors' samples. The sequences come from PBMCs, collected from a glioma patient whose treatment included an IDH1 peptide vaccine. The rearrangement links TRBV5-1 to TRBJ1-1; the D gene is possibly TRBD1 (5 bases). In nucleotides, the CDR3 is TGCGCCAGCAGCTTGCAGGGCACTGAAGCTTTCTTT. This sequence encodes CASSLQGTEAFF.